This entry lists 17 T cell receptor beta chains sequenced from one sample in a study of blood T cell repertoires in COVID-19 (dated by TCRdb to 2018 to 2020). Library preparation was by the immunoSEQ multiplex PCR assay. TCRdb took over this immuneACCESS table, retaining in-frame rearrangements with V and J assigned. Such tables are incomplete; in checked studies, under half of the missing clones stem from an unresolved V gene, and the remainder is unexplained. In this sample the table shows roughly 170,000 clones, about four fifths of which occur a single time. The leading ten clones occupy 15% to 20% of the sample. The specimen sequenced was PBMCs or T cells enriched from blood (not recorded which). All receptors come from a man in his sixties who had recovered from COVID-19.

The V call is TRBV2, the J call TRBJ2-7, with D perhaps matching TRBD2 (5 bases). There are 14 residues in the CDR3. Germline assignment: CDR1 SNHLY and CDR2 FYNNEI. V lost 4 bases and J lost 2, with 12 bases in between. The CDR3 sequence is CASSVDRGTYEQYF. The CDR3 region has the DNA TGTGCCAGCAGTGTTGACCGGGGAACCTACGAGCAGTACTTC.

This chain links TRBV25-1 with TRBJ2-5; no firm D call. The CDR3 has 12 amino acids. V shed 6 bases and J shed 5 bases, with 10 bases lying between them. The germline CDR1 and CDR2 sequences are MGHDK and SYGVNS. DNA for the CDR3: TGTGCCAGCAGCGACTTAGTGGAGACCCAGTACTTC. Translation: CASSDLVETQYF. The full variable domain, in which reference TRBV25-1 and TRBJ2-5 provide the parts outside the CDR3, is EADIYQTPRYLVIGTGKKITLECSQTMGHDKMYWYQQDPGMELHLIHYSYGVNSTEKGDLSSESTVSRIRTEHFPLTLESARPSHTSQYLCASSDLVETQYFGPGTRLLVL.

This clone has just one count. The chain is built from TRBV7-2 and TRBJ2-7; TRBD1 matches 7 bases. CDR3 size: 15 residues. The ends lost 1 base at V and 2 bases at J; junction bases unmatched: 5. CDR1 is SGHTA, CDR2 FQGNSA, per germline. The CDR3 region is CASSLEQGSPYEQYF. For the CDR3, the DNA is TGTGCCAGCAGCTTAGAACAGGGGAGCCCCTACGAGCAGTACTTC.

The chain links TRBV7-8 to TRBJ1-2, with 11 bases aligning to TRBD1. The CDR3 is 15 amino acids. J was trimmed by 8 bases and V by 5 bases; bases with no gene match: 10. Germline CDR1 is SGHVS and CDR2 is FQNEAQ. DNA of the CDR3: TGTGCCAGCAGCCCCCGGACAGGGGGCAGGGGCGGCTACACCTTC. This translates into CASSPRTGGRGGYTF.

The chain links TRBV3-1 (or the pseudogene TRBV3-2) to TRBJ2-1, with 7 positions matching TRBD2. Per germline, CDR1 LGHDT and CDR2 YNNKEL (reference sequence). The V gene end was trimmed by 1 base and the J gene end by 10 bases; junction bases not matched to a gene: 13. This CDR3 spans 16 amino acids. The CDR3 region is CASSQGWRGSLGEQFF. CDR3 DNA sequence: TGTGCCAGCAGCCAAGGGTGGCGGGGGTCTTTAGGGGAGCAGTTCTTC.

CDR3 loop: CASSLESNTGELFF. Written as DNA, the CDR3 is TGTGCCAGCAGCTTAGAGAGTAACACCGGGGAGCTGTTTTTT. This chain uses TRBV7-2 with TRBJ2-2; D remains ambiguous. This CDR3 comprises 14 residues. CDR1 and CDR2 from the germline V gene are SGHTA and FQGNSA. Trimming left V 1 base short and J 2 bases short, with 5 bases between.

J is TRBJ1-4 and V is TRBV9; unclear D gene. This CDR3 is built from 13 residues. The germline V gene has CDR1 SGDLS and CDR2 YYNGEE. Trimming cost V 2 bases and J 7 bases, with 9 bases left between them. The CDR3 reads CASSVNHGEKLFF. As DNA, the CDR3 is TGTGCCAGCAGCGTCAACCACGGTGAAAAACTGTTTTTT.

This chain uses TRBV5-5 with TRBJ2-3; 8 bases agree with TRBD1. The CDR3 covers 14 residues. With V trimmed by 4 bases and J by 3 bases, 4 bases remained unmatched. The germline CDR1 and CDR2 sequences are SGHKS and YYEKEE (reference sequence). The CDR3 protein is CASSQDRDTDTQYF. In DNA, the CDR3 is TGTGCCAGCAGCCAGGACAGGGATACAGATACGCAGTATTTT.

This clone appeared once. This chain's CDR3 is CASNRGTFSYEQYF. In DNA, the CDR3 is TGTGCCAGCAACCGAGGGACATTCTCCTACGAGCAGTACTTC. This chain joins TRBV6-5 and TRBJ2-7; TRBD1 is a possible D gene (6 bases). The CDR3 consists of 14 residues. Germline lookup yields CDR1 MNHEY and CDR2 SVGAGI. Between the trimmed V and J ends, which lost 7 bases and 0 bases, there was a span of 13 bases.

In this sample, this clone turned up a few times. CDR3 in amino acids: CASSLGTSGVYNEQFF. The CDR3 bases are TGTGCCAGCAGCCTAGGGACTAGCGGGGTCTACAATGAGCAGTTCTTC. The rearrangement joins TRBV7-3 to TRBJ2-1, with 13 positions matching TRBD2. The J segment lost 3 bases and the V segment lost 5 bases, leaving 4 bases of the junction unmatched. The germline V gene has CDR1 SGHTA and CDR2 FQGTGA. This CDR3 is built from 16 residues. Using reference TRBV7-3 and TRBJ2-1 for the parts outside the CDR3, the full variable domain is GAGVSQTPSNKVTEKGKYVELRCDPISGHTALYWYRQSLGQGPEFLIYFQGTGAADDSGLPNDRFFAVRPEGSVSTLKIQRTERGDSAVYLCASSLGTSGVYNEQFFGPGTRLTVL.

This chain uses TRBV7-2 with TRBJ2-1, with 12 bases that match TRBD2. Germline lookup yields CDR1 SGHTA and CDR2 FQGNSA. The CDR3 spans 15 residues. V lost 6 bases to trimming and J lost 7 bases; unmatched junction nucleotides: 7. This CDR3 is CASRTRLAGVNEQFF. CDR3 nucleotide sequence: TGTGCCAGCAGAACAAGACTAGCGGGAGTGAATGAGCAGTTCTTC.

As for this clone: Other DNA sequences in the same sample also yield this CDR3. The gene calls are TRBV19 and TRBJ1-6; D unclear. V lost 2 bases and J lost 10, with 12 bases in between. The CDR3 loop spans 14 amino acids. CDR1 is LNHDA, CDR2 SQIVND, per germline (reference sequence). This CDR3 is CASSIRGDGSPLHF. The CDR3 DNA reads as TGTGCCAGTAGTATACGCGGCGATGGGTCACCCCTCCACTTT.

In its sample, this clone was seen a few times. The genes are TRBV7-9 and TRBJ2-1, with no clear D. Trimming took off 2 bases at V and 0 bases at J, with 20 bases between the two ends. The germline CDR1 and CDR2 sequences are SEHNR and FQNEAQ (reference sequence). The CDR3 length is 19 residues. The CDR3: CASSLRVQLQISSYNEQFF. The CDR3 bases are TGTGCCAGCAGCTTAAGAGTACAGTTGCAAATAAGCTCCTACAATGAGCAGTTCTTC.

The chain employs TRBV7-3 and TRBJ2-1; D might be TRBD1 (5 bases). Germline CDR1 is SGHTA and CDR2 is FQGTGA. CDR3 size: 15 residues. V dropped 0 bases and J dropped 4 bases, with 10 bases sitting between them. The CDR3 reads CASSLTVRAYNEQFF. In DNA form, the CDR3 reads TGTGCCAGCAGCTTAACGGTCAGGGCTTACAATGAGCAGTTCTTC.

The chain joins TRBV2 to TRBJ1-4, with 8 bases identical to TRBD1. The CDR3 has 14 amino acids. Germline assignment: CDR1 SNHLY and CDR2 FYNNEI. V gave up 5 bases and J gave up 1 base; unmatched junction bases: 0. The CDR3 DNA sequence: TGTGCCAGCAGTACAGGGGGAACTAATGAAAAACTGTTTTTT. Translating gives CASSTGGTNEKLFF.

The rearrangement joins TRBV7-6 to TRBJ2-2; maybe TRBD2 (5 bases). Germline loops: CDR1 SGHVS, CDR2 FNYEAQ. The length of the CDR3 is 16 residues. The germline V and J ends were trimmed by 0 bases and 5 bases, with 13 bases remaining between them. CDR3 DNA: TGTGCCAGCAGCTTAGCGCAGACTCCGGGGACCGGGGAGCTGTTTTTT. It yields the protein CASSLAQTPGTGELFF. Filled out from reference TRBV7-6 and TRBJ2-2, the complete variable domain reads GAGVSQSPRYKVTKRGQDVALRCDPISGHVSLYWYRQALGQGPEFLTYFNYEAQQDKSGLPNDRFSAERPEGSISTLTIQRTEQRDSAMYRCASSLAQTPGTGELFFGEGSRLTVL.

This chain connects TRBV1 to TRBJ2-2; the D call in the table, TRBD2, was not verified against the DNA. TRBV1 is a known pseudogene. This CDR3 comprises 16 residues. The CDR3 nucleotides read TGCACCAGCAGCCAAGCAAGCGGGAGCGACACCGGGGAGCTGTTTTTT. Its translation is CTSSQASGSDTGELFF.